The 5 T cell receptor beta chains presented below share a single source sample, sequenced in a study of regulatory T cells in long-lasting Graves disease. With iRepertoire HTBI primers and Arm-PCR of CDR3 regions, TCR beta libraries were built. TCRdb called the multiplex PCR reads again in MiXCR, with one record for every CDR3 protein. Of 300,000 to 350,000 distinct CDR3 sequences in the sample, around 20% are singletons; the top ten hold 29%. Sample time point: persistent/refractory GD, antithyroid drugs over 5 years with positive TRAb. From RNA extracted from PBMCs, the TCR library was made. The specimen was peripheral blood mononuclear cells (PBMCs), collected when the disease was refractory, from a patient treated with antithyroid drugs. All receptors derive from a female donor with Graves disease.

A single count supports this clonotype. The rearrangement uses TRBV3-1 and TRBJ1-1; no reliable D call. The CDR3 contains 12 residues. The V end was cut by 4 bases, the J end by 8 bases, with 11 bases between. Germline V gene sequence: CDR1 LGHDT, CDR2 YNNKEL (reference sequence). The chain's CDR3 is CASSPALGEAFF. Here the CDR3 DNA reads TGTGCCAGCAGCCCCGCCCTCGGGGAAGCTTTCTTT. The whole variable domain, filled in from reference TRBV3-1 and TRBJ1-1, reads DTAVSQTPKYLVTQMGNDKSIKCEQNLGHDTMYWYKQDSKKFLKIMFSYNNKELIINETVPNRFSPKSPDKAHLNLHINSLELGDSAVYFCASSPALGEAFFGQGTRLTVV.

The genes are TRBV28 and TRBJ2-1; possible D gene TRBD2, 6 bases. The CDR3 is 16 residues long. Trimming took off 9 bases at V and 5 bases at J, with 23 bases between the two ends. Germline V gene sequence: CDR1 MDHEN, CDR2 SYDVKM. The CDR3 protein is CASITFEGGGHNEQFF. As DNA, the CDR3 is TGTGCCAGTATAACTTTCGAGGGAGGTGGCCACAATGAGCAGTTCTTC. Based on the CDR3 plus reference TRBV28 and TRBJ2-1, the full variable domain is DVKVTQSSRYLVKRTGEKVFLECVQDMDHENMFWYRQDPGLGLRLIYFSYDVKMKEKGDIPEGYSVSREKKERFSLILESASTNQTSMYLCASITFEGGGHNEQFFGPGTRLTVL.

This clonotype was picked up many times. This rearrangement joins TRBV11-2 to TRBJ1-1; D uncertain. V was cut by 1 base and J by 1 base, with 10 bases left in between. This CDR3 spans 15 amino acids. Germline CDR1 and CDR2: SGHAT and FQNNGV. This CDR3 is CASSLAGFRNTEAFF. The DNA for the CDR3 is TGTGCCAGCAGCTTAGCGGGGTTCAGGAACACTGAAGCTTTCTTT.

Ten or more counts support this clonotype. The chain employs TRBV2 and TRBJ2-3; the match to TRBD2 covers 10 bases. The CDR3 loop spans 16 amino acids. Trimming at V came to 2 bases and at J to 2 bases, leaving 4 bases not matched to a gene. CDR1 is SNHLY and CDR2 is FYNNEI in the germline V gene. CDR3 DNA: TGTGCCAGCAGTGAACTAGCGGGGGCCCTCACAGATACGCAGTATTTT. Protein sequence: CASSELAGALTDTQYF. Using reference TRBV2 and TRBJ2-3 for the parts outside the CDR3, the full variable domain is EPEVTQTPSHQVTQMGQEVILRCVPISNHLYFYWYRQILGQKVEFLVSFYNNEISEKSEIFDDQFSVERPDGSNFTLKIRSTKLEDSAMYFCASSELAGALTDTQYFGPGTRLTVL.

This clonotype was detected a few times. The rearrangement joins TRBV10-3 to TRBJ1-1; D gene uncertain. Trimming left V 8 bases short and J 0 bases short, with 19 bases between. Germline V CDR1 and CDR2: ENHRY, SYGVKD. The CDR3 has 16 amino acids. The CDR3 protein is CAILPEWPFMNTEAFF. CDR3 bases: TGTGCCATCCTCCCAGAGTGGCCCTTCATGAACACTGAAGCTTTCTTT.